Presented here are 10 T cell receptor beta chains from one specimen sequenced in a study of blood T cell repertoires in COVID-19. Clones were read by immunoSEQ multiplex PCR, and TCRdb kept only the in-frame ones, dropping some. The sample has 250,000 or so clones, 86% seen once; the top ten hold approximately 8.2%. The material sequenced was peripheral blood. The receptors stem from a man between 40 and 49 years old with active or convalescent COVID-19.

The chain is built from TRBV6-5 and TRBJ1-5; no definite D call. V lost 0 bases and J 5 bases, leaving 5 bases between the germline ends. The CDR3 consists of 13 residues. In germline, CDR1 is MNHEY, CDR2 SVGAGI. The CDR3 DNA reads as TGTGCCAGCAGTTACTCGGGCTATCAGCCCCAGCATTTT. Translating it yields CASSYSGYQPQHF.

This chain connects TRBV7-2 to TRBJ2-1, with 7 bases lining up with TRBD1. CDR3 length: 14 amino acids. V lost 5 bases to trimming and J lost 6 bases; unmatched junction nucleotides: 7. From germline, CDR1 is SGHTA and CDR2 FQGNSA. The CDR3 loop reads CASSLMTGTNEQFF. For the CDR3, the DNA is TGTGCCAGCAGCCTGATGACAGGGACCAATGAGCAGTTCTTC.

The chain is built from TRBV5-4 and TRBJ2-1; no clear D gene. The CDR3 length is 11 residues. Germline V lookup: CDR1 SGHNT, CDR2 YYREEE (reference sequence). CDR3 coding DNA: TGTGCGACCCGCGACGCGGTAGACTGGTTCTTC. Amino acids: CATRDAVDWFF.

This clone came up a few times. The genes are TRBV15 and TRBJ2-1; maybe TRBD1 (6 bases). This CDR3 is built from 17 residues. Germline V lookup: CDR1 LNHNV, CDR2 YYDKDF (reference sequence). Trimming stripped 2 bases from V and 3 bases from J, with 17 bases between. CDR3 coding DNA: TGTGCCACCAGCAGATCCCTACCCGGGACAAGCTACAATGAGCAGTTCTTC. Translating it yields CATSRSLPGTSYNEQFF.

The chain employs TRBV5-1 and TRBJ2-2; 12 nucleotides align to TRBD2. This CDR3 contains 16 residues. Trimming at V came to 2 bases and at J to 6 bases, leaving 5 bases not matched to a gene. CDR1 is SGHRS and CDR2 is YFSETQ in the germline V gene. CDR3 in amino acids: CASSFPSGRAAGELFF. The CDR3 region has the DNA TGCGCCAGCAGCTTTCCTAGCGGGAGGGCCGCCGGGGAGCTGTTTTTT.

The rearrangement joins TRBV5-6 to TRBJ2-7, with D uncertain. Germline CDR1 SGHDT, CDR2 YYEEEE. The length of the CDR3 is 11 residues. Trimming pared 3 bases from V and 7 bases from J, leaving 8 bases between. CDR3 loop: CASSYLEEQYF. The CDR3 DNA sequence: TGTGCCAGCAGCTATTTAGAAGAGCAGTACTTC.

The V and J genes are TRBV29-1 and TRBJ2-1, with D maybe TRBD2 (6 bases). The CDR3 consists of 14 residues. Trimming cost V 6 bases and J 6 bases, with 18 bases left between them. Germline V lookup: CDR1 SQVTM, CDR2 ANQGSEA. The CDR3 bases are TGCAGCGTGGTCATGGGACTCTTGTCCAATGAGCAGTTCTTC. This sequence encodes CSVVMGLLSNEQFF.

This chain connects TRBV10-2 to TRBJ2-5; no firm D call. Germline lookup yields CDR1 WSHSY and CDR2 SAAADI. This CDR3 has 11 amino acids. V dropped 5 bases and J dropped 5 bases, with 6 bases sitting between them. The CDR3 here is CASSLEETQYF. CDR3 nucleotides: TGCGCCAGCAGTCTGGAGGAGACCCAGTACTTC.

The chain combines TRBV12-3 or TRBV12-4 with TRBJ1-1; D call uncertain. This CDR3 spans 11 amino acids. V lost 10 bases, J lost 4 bases, and 10 bases lay in between. The DNA for the CDR3 is TGTGCCACGGGAGGGCGCACTGAAGCTTTCTTT. Its protein product is CATGGRTEAFF.

In DNA, the CDR3 is TGTGCCAGCAGCGTCGGTCGGGAGCAGTTCTTC. Its translation is CASSVGREQFF. The gene calls are TRBV9 and TRBJ2-1; D unclear. The V end lost 2 bases, the J end lost 10 bases, and 7 bases lay between the germline ends. The CDR3 runs 11 residues. In germline, CDR1 is SGDLS, CDR2 YYNGEE.